The TCR beta chain under discussion was sequenced for a study of T cell responses to AZD1222 COVID-19 vaccine. Study details: The analysis combined second doses at about 4 or about 12 weeks.

The CDR3 runs to 16 residues. Germline trimming cut 9 bases from V and 0 bases from J; bases unmatched to any gene: 7. Sequenced by immunoSEQ multiplex PCR; TCRdb stores in-frame clones only, minus some. In the table there are just over 70,000 clones, less than 85% of which are singletons. This TCR was sampled from an adult in good health. The chain joins TRBV5-3 to TRBJ2-1; TRBD2 aligns across 12 bases. TRBV5-3 falls under the ORF class, with uncertain function. This specimen was peripheral blood, taken on day 0 of AZD1222 vaccination. CDR3 DNA sequence: TGTGCCATAACTAGCGGGAGGACAAGCTCCTACAATGAGCAGTTCTTC. Its translation: CAITSGRTSSYNEQFF.